The 10 T cell receptor beta chains below all came from one sample that was sequenced in a study of sequential checkpoint blockade in melanoma. Treatment reported: randomized to nivolumab then ipilimumab (arm A) or the reverse (arm B). The assay was immunoSEQ multiplex PCR, and TCRdb's table has in-frame clones only and misses some. The repertoire includes more than 15,000 clones, over 70% of them detected once, and 35% to 45% sits in the top ten. Sequences were derived from CD8+ T cells sorted from blood (inferred from file names), sampled from a patient given nivolumab and ipilimumab in sequence. These receptors were obtained from a human donor with melanoma.

This clone was seen only once. This chain connects TRBV19 to TRBJ1-4; 11 nucleotides agree with TRBD1. J gave up 0 bases and V 6 bases, and 12 bases lay outside the gene matches. CDR1 and CDR2 from the germline V gene are LNHDA and SQIVND (reference sequence). The CDR3 is made up of 19 amino acids. The CDR3 bases are TGTGCCAGTAGCCTCCGGGCCGGACAGGGGGCCCCAACTAATGAAAAACTGTTTTTT. Residues: CASSLRAGQGAPTNEKLFF. The whole variable domain, filled in from reference TRBV19 and TRBJ1-4, reads DGGITQSPKYLFRKEGQNVTLSCEQNLNHDAMYWYRQDPGQGLRLIYYSQIVNDFQKGDIAEGYSVSREKKESFPLTVTSAQKNPTAFYLCASSLRAGQGAPTNEKLFFGSGTQLSVL.

The V and J genes are TRBV10-3 and TRBJ2-5, with D perhaps matching TRBD1 (6 bases). The germline V gene encodes CDR1 ENHRY and CDR2 SYGVKD. Trimming took off 6 bases at V and 3 bases at J, with 8 bases between the two ends. The CDR3 has 12 residues. CDR3 residues: CAISPGEETQYF. DNA of the CDR3: TGTGCCATCAGCCCAGGGGAAGAGACCCAGTACTTC.

The V and J genes are TRBV14 and TRBJ2-7; 12 bases agree with TRBD1. Germline V gives CDR1 SGHDN, CDR2 FVKESK. Trimming at V came to 4 bases and at J to 2 bases, leaving 9 bases not matched to a gene. The CDR3 length is 17 residues. The CDR3 bases are TGTGCCAGCAGCCTGACCGGGACAGGGGGCCTTACCTACGAGCAGTACTTC. Amino acids: CASSLTGTGGLTYEQYF.

V usage is TRBV27 and J usage is TRBJ1-5; D possibly corresponds to TRBD1 (6 bases). V lost 7 bases to trimming and J lost 5 bases, with 15 bases between them. Per germline, CDR1 MNHEY and CDR2 SMNVEV (reference sequence). The CDR3 length is 14 residues. The chain's CDR3 is CASTPGAGDQPQHF. The CDR3 nucleotides read TGTGCCAGCACCCCGGGGGCGGGGGATCAGCCCCAGCATTTT.

The chain links TRBV5-5 to TRBJ1-1; D is ambiguous. V shed 4 bases and J shed 0 bases, with 10 bases lying between them. CDR3 size: 14 residues. Looked up from germline, CDR1 is SGHKS and CDR2 is YYEKEE (reference sequence). CDR3 loop: CASSPTEMNTEAFF. CDR3 in DNA: TGTGCCAGCAGCCCTACCGAGATGAACACTGAAGCTTTCTTT.

On this clone itself: A far bigger clonotype differs at one base, so this is likely a read error. This rearrangement joins TRBV4-1 to TRBJ2-7; the match to TRBD1 covers 9 bases. The V and J ends lost 4 bases and 2 bases, in that order; junction bases with no gene match: 3. Germline CDR1 reads MGHRA; CDR2 reads YSYEKL. The CDR3 totals 14 residues. CDR3 DNA sequence: TGCGCCAGCAGCCCCGGACAGGGGACCTACGAGCAGTACTTC. It codes for CASSPGQGTYEQYF.

CDR3 amino acids: CSVAGGEGSNQPQHF. CDR3 in DNA: TGCAGCGTTGCGGGGGGAGAGGGTAGCAATCAGCCCCAGCATTTT. The chain is built from TRBV29-1 and TRBJ1-5, with TRBD1 as a possible D gene (5 bases). The CDR3 loop spans 15 amino acids. Germline CDR1 and CDR2: SQVTM and ANQGSEA. V was pared by 4 bases and J by 0 bases, with 13 bases between.

This clone appeared a single time. J is TRBJ2-5 and V is TRBV9; 9 nucleotides agree with TRBD1. Trimming at V came to 5 bases and at J to 4 bases, leaving 6 bases not matched to a gene. The CDR3 loop spans 14 amino acids. Per the germline V gene, CDR1 is SGDLS and CDR2 is YYNGEE. The CDR3 DNA sequence: TGTGCCAGCAGAGGACAGGGGCCCACAGAGACCCAGTACTTC. Its translation is CASRGQGPTETQYF.

The chain couples TRBV6-7 to TRBJ1-5; 7 positions match TRBD1. TRBV6-7 carries the ORF label, with uncertain function. The trim removed 0 bases at V and 5 bases at J, leaving 13 bases unmatched. This CDR3 has 18 amino acids. For the CDR3, the DNA is TGTGCCAGCAGTTACTCCCTTTACAGGGGAAGAGAGGATCAGCCCCAGCATTTT. Residues: CASSYSLYRGREDQPQHF.

In nucleotides, the CDR3 is TGTGCCTGGAGGGGAGGGTTCACTGAAGCTTTCTTT. Amino acids: CAWRGGFTEAFF. The rearrangement uses TRBV30 and TRBJ1-1; no reliable D call. The length of the CDR3 is 12 residues. V dropped 3 bases and J dropped 4 bases, with 9 bases sitting between them. Germline assignment: CDR1 GTSNPN and CDR2 SVGIG (reference sequence).